These 23 T cell receptor beta chains were sequenced from one sample in a study of graft-versus-host responses after intestinal transplantation. Libraries were prepared by immunoSEQ multiplex PCR; TCRdb keeps only in-frame clonotypes and omits some of them. The profile shows some 130,000 clones, 95% of them singletons. The antigens these receptors bind are not known. Sequencing used unstimulated CD8+ T cells sorted from spleen or lymph node cells, obtained before intestinal transplant. The origin of the receptors is a human donor who received an intestinal transplant.

This chain uses TRBV11-2 with TRBJ2-3; tentative D call: TRBD2 (5 bases). The length of the CDR3 is 13 residues. Germline V CDR1 and CDR2: SGHAT, FQNNGV. V was clipped by 0 bases and J by 5 bases, with 6 bases between them. CDR3 sequence: CASSLDSVDTQYF. The CDR3 DNA follows: TGTGCCAGCAGCTTAGATAGCGTAGATACGCAGTATTTT. The full variable domain, rest sourced from reference TRBV11-2 and TRBJ2-3, is EAGVAQSPRYKIIEKRQSVAFWCNPISGHATLYWYQQILGQGPKLLIQFQNNGVVDDSQLPKDRFSAERLKGVDSTLKIQPAKLEDSAVYLCASSLDSVDTQYFGPGTRLTVL.

On this clone itself: One end of the junction varies from germline; a read error may be responsible. V is TRBV6-1 and J is TRBJ2-7, with TRBD1 matching over 7 bases. CDR1 and CDR2 from the germline V gene are MNHNS and SASEGT. The CDR3 sequence is 15 residues long. This CDR3 is CASSEGRDRYYEQYF. The CDR3 bases are TGTGCCAGCAGCGAAGGTCGGGACAGATACTACGAGCAGTACTTC.

DNA of the CDR3: TGTGCCAGCAGCTTACCGGACCCAGGTCCAGGGACCCAGTACTTC. Its protein product is CASSLPDPGPGTQYF. J is TRBJ2-5 and V is TRBV5-4; D uncertain. Trimming stripped 2 bases from V and 7 bases from J, with 18 bases between. CDR1 SGHNT and CDR2 YYREEE come from the germline V gene (reference sequence). The length of the CDR3 is 15 residues.

The CDR3 region is CASSLKDGLRRGYRNTIYF. Here the CDR3 DNA reads TGCGCCAGCAGCTTGAAGGACGGACTCCGCCGGGGTTATAGAAACACCATATATTTT. The rearrangement links TRBV5-1 to TRBJ1-3; no clear D. Germline V gene data show CDR1 as SGHRS and CDR2 as YFSETQ. The V gene lost 1 base and the J gene lost 5 bases, with 25 bases spanning the gap. The CDR3 runs 19 residues.

This clone occurred once. The J gene is TRBJ2-1, the V gene TRBV13, with 9 bases lining up with TRBD2. V was clipped by 2 bases and J by 9 bases; unmatched bases: 8. This CDR3 has 15 residues. Germline lookup yields CDR1 PRHDT and CDR2 FYEKMQ (reference sequence). The CDR3 protein is CASSLSVAGGGEQFF. In nucleotides, the CDR3 is TGTGCCAGCAGCTTATCTGTCGCGGGAGGGGGTGAGCAGTTCTTC.

The J gene is TRBJ2-1, the V gene TRBV7-8; 9 bases match TRBD2. CDR1 and CDR2 (germline): SGHVS, FQNEAQ. With V trimmed by 5 bases and J by 4 bases, 9 bases remained unmatched. CDR3 length equals 16 residues. CDR3 DNA: TGTGCCAGCAGCCCCAGGCGGGAGGGCCTGTACAATGAGCAGTTCTTC. As protein: CASSPRREGLYNEQFF.

This chain connects TRBV28 to TRBJ2-3; 9 bases map to TRBD1. J was trimmed by 4 bases and V by 1 base; bases with no gene match: 0. This CDR3 comprises 14 residues. CDR1 is MDHEN, CDR2 SYDVKM, per germline. CDR3 sequence (DNA): TGTGCCAGCAGTTTATACAGGGGGCCAGATACGCAGTATTTT. It yields the protein CASSLYRGPDTQYF.

This chain joins TRBV10-2 and TRBJ1-5; a weak D match, TRBD1 (5 bases). V dropped 10 bases and J dropped 0 bases, with 19 bases sitting between them. The CDR3 consists of 16 residues. The germline gives CDR1 WSHSY, CDR2 SAAADI. CDR3 sequence reads: CATRGPGGNSNQPQHF. CDR3 bases: TGCGCCACCCGTGGCCCGGGGGGAAATAGCAATCAGCCCCAGCATTTT.

The gene calls are TRBV5-6 and TRBJ2-7, with TRBD2 matching 8 bases. This CDR3 is 16 amino acids long. Looked up from germline, CDR1 is SGHDT and CDR2 is YYEEEE. The J segment lost 2 bases and the V segment lost 1 base, leaving 8 bases of the junction unmatched. CDR3 bases: TGTGCCAGCAGCTTGATGGGTAGCGGGGCGACCTACGAGCAGTACTTC. Encoded protein: CASSLMGSGATYEQYF.

V gene TRBV2 combines with J gene TRBJ1-2; no reliable D call. Germline-derived CDR1 and CDR2 are SNHLY and FYNNEI. This CDR3 is 13 amino acids long. V gave up 7 bases and J gave up 4 bases, with 13 bases separating them. Here the CDR3 DNA reads TGTGCCAGCATTAGGGCCGAACTCTATGGCTACACCTTC. Its protein product is CASIRAELYGYTF.

The rearrangement links TRBV30 to TRBJ1-6; the D is unclear. CDR1 GTSNPN and CDR2 SVGIG come from the germline V gene (reference sequence). The CDR3 consists of 9 residues. Trimming stripped 5 bases from V and 9 bases from J, with 2 bases between. The CDR3, as DNA: TGTGCCTGGGGTTCACCCCTCCACTTT. Its translation: CAWGSPLHF.

V gene TRBV7-9 combines with J gene TRBJ2-1, with 7 bases fitting TRBD2. CDR1 SEHNR and CDR2 FQNEAQ come from the germline V gene (reference sequence). The CDR3 covers 15 residues. V lost 5 bases, J lost 4 bases, and 8 bases stayed unmatched. The CDR3 loop reads CASSGGELAYNEQFF. Here the CDR3 DNA reads TGTGCCAGCAGCGGGGGGGAGCTGGCGTACAATGAGCAGTTCTTC.

V is TRBV5-1 and J is TRBJ2-1; TRBD2 agrees at 9 bases. Per the germline V gene, CDR1 is SGHRS and CDR2 is YFSETQ. CDR3 length equals 16 residues. With 4 bases clipped from V and 2 bases from J, the junction kept 7 bases outside the gene matches. The CDR3 DNA reads TGCGCCAGCAGCCCCCTCCCTAGCGGGACCTACAATGAGCAGTTCTTC. It specifies CASSPLPSGTYNEQFF.

V gene TRBV5-1 combines with J gene TRBJ2-3; D gene ambiguous. Germline CDR1 reads SGHRS; CDR2 reads YFSETQ. CDR3 size: 12 residues. Trimming removed 0 bases from V and 4 bases from J, with 3 bases in between. The CDR3 DNA sequence: TGCGCCAGCAGCTTGGCGTCAGATACGCAGTATTTT. Translating gives CASSLASDTQYF.

As to this clone: In the same sample, other DNA sequences code for this CDR3. The V and J genes are TRBV11-2 and TRBJ2-1; TRBD2 matches 8 bases. The J segment lost 3 bases and the V segment lost 0 bases, leaving 10 bases of the junction unmatched. The CDR3 loop spans 18 amino acids. Germline values: CDR1 SGHAT, CDR2 FQNNGV. The CDR3 reads CASSLDRRREVIYNEQFF. The CDR3 nucleotides are TGTGCCAGCAGCTTAGATAGGAGGCGGGAGGTAATCTACAATGAGCAGTTCTTC. The entire variable domain, with the rest obtained from reference TRBV11-2 and TRBJ2-1, is as follows: EAGVAQSPRYKIIEKRQSVAFWCNPISGHATLYWYQQILGQGPKLLIQFQNNGVVDDSQLPKDRFSAERLKGVDSTLKIQPAKLEDSAVYLCASSLDRRREVIYNEQFFGPGTRLTVL.

The V gene is TRBV7-9, the J gene TRBJ2-2; possibly TRBD2 for D (5 bases). Trimming removed 5 bases at V and 4 bases at J, with 17 bases between. CDR1 and CDR2 (germline): SEHNR, FQNEAQ (reference sequence). The CDR3 length is 16 residues. The CDR3 spells CASSPVVAGPTGELFF. The CDR3 DNA is TGTGCCAGCAGCCCGGTTGTTGCGGGTCCCACCGGGGAGCTGTTTTTT.

V usage is TRBV2 and J usage is TRBJ2-2, with 9 bases matching TRBD1. V trimming: 6 bases; J trimming: 7 bases; junction bases outside the gene matches: 9. CDR1 and CDR2 (germline): SNHLY, FYNNEI. The CDR3 runs to 15 residues. CDR3 sequence reads: CASRTGTGQNGELFF. CDR3 sequence (DNA): TGTGCCAGCAGGACCGGGACAGGGCAAAACGGGGAGCTGTTTTTT.

The chain combines TRBV27 with TRBJ2-5; 9 bases match TRBD2. The assigned J gene may be wrong: the sequence end matches TRBJ2-7 better. Per germline, CDR1 MNHEY and CDR2 SMNVEV (reference sequence). The CDR3 runs to 17 residues. In DNA, the CDR3 is TGTGCCAGTGCTTCCTTTAATAGCGGGAGACACTCCTACGAGCAGTACTTC. As protein: CASASFNSGRHSYEQYF.

The chain employs TRBV30 and TRBJ1-1; 7 positions match TRBD1. V was clipped by 7 bases and J by 3 bases; unmatched bases: 14. Germline CDR1 is GTSNPN and CDR2 is SVGIG (reference sequence). This CDR3 contains 15 residues. CDR3 sequence reads: CASATPGQLYTEAFF. For the CDR3, the DNA is TGTGCCTCCGCGACACCGGGACAGCTCTACACTGAAGCTTTCTTT.

The chain combines TRBV29-1 with TRBJ2-1; 13 bases line up with TRBD2. CDR3 size: 14 residues. CDR1 and CDR2 (germline): SQVTM, ANQGSEA. V lost 3 bases and J lost 10; bases outside the gene matches: 6. CDR3 region: CSVDTSGRAWEQFF. The DNA for the CDR3 is TGCAGCGTTGATACTAGCGGGAGGGCTTGGGAGCAGTTCTTC.

A single count supports this clone. The chain employs TRBV5-4 and TRBJ2-7; D may be TRBD1 (6 bases). The V gene's germline CDR1 is SGHNT and CDR2 YYREEE (reference sequence). The CDR3 is 17 residues long. V shed 0 bases and J shed 3 bases, with 19 bases lying between them. CDR3 protein: CASSLARLNGQNYEQYF. Here the CDR3 DNA reads TGTGCCAGCAGCTTGGCGAGACTCAATGGACAGAACTACGAGCAGTACTTC.

V gene TRBV4-1 combines with J gene TRBJ2-7; 14 nucleotides agree with TRBD2. The V gene end was trimmed by 1 base and the J gene end by 4 bases; junction bases not matched to a gene: 3. CDR1 is MGHRA, CDR2 YSYEKL, per germline. The CDR3 has 16 amino acids. The DNA of the CDR3 is TGCGCCAGCAGCCAAGGGGGACTAGCGGGAGCGTACGAGCAGTACTTC. Amino acid sequence: CASSQGGLAGAYEQYF.

Concerning this clone: Other nucleotide sequences in the sample specify the same CDR3. This chain uses TRBV9 with TRBJ2-7, with D perhaps matching TRBD2 (6 bases). The V and J ends lost 4 bases and 0 bases respectively, with 8 bases between them. CDR1 is SGDLS and CDR2 is YYNGEE in the germline V gene. This CDR3 contains 13 residues. As DNA, the CDR3 is TGTGCCAGCAGCCCGGGACTCTCCTACGAGCAGTACTTC. Its translation is CASSPGLSYEQYF. Complete variable domain (other parts from reference TRBV9 and TRBJ2-7): DSGVTQTPKHLITATGQRVTLRCSPRSGDLSVYWYQQSLDQGLQFLIQYYNGEERAKGNILERFSAQQFPDLHSELNLSSLELGDSALYFCASSPGLSYEQYFGPGTRLTVT.